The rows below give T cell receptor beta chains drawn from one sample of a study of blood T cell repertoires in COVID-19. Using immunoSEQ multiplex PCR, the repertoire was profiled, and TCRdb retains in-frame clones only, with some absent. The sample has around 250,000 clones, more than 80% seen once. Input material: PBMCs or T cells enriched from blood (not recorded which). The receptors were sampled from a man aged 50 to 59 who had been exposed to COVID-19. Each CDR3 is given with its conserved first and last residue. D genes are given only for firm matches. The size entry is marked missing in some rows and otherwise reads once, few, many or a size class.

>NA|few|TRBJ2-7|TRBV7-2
CASSFDPGGRYEQYF
TGTGCCAGCAGCTTTGACCCCGGAGGCCGGTACGAGCAGTACTTC
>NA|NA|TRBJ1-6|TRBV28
CASTSVGVGSPLHF
TGTGCCAGTACGTCGGTCGGGGTTGGTTCACCCCTCCACTTT
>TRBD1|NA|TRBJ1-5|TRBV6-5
CASRPDRGYQPQHF
TGTGCCAGCAGACCAGACAGGGGCTATCAGCCCCAGCATTTT
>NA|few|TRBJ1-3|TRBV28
CASRDSFGVWGNTIYF
TGTGCCAGCAGAGACTCCTTCGGGGTGTGGGGAAACACCATATATTTT
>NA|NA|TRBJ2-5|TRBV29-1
CSVCLTGIGEETQYF
TGCAGCGTTTGCTTAACAGGTATAGGTGAGGAGACCCAGTACTTC
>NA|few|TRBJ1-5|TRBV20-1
CSAARWQHF
TGCAGTGCCGCCCGGTGGCAGCATTTT
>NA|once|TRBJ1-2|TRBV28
CASSLFRGGYTF
TGTGCCAGCAGTTTATTTAGGGGTGGCTACACCTTC
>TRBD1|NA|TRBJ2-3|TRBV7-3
CASGGTGGTDTQYF
TGTGCCTCCGGAGGGACAGGGGGCACAGATACGCAGTATTTT
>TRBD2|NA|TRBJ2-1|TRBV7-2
CASSQTSGSYNEQFF
TGTGCCAGCAGCCAAACTAGCGGGAGTTACAATGAGCAGTTCTTC
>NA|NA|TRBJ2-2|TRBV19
CASATVNTGELFF
TGTGCCAGTGCGACAGTGAACACCGGGGAGCTGTTTTTT
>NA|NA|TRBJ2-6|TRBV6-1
CASSEVSRATGANVLTF
TGTGCCAGCAGTGAAGTGTCCAGGGCTACTGGGGCCAACGTCCTGACTTTC
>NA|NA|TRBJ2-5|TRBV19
CASSVQARETQYF
TGTGCCAGTAGTGTACAGGCACGAGAGACCCAGTACTTC
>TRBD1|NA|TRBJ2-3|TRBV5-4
CASSPGTGADTQYF
TGTGCCAGCAGCCCCGGGACAGGGGCAGATACGCAGTATTTT
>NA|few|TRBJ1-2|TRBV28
CASSLPPGQGDDGYTF
TGTGCCAGCAGTTTACCCCCAGGCCAGGGTGACGATGGCTACACCTTC
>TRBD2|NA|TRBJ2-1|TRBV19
CASRNSGSSYNEQFF
TGTGCCAGTAGGAATAGCGGGAGCTCCTACAATGAGCAGTTCTTC
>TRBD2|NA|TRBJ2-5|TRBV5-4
CASNPGLAGEKETQYF
TGTGCCAGCAACCCGGGACTAGCGGGTGAAAAAGAGACCCAGTACTTC
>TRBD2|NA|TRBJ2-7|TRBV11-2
CASSPTSHYEQYF
TGTGCCAGCAGCCCGACTAGCCACTACGAGCAGTACTTC
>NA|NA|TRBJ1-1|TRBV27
CASSLEGRETEAFF
TGTGCCAGCAGTTTGGAGGGAAGGGAAACTGAAGCTTTCTTT
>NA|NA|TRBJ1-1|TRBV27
CASRTELKQNTEAFF
TGTGCCAGCAGGACCGAACTAAAACAGAACACTGAAGCTTTCTTT
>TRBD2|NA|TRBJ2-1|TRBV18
CASSQLSGINEQFF
TGTGCCAGCTCACAACTAAGCGGGATCAATGAGCAGTTCTTC
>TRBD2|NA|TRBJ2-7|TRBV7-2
CASSRTSGDSSYEQYF
TGTGCCAGCAGCCGGACTAGCGGGGATAGCTCCTACGAGCAGTACTTC
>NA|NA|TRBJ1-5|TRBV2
CASSDRRGSAQPQHF
TGTGCCAGCAGTGATAGGAGAGGGTCCGCTCAGCCCCAGCATTTT
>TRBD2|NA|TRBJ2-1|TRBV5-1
CASSAGLAGPYNEQFF
TGCGCCAGCAGCGCTGGACTAGCGGGACCCTACAATGAGCAGTTCTTC
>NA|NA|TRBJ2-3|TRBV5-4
CASSLALSSYENTQYF
TGTGCCAGCAGCTTGGCCCTGTCTAGCTACGAAAATACGCAGTATTTT
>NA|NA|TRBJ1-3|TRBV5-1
CASSAQASSGNTIYF
TGCGCCAGCAGCGCCCAAGCTAGCTCTGGAAACACCATATATTTT
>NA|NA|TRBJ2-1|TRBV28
CASSFPASGSYNEQFF
TGTGCCAGCAGTTTTCCTGCCAGCGGCTCCTACAATGAGCAGTTCTTC
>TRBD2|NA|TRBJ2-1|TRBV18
CASSLLAAREQFF
TGTGCCAGCTCACTCCTAGCGGCCCGAGAGCAGTTCTTC
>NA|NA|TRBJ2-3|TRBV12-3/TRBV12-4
CASLEAPRYAQYF
TGTGCCAGCTTGGAGGCTCCACGATACGCGCAGTATTTT
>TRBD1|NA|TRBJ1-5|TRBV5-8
CASSWTGDRGGQPQHF
TGTGCCAGCAGCTGGACCGGAGACAGGGGGGGTCAGCCCCAGCATTTT
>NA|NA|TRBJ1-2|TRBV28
CASNQLDGTNYGYTF
TGTGCCAGCAACCAATTGGACGGGACTAACTATGGCTACACCTTC
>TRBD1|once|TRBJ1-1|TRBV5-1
CASSWDRVVNTEAFF
TGCGCCAGCAGCTGGGACAGGGTGGTGAACACTGAAGCTTTCTTT
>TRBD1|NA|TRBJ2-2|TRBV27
CASSSSGTDTGELFF
TGTGCCAGCAGCTCTTCCGGGACAGATACCGGGGAGCTGTTTTTT
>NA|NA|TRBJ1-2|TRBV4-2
CASSQGGGNYGYTF
TGTGCCAGCAGCCAAGGGGGAGGGAACTATGGCTACACCTTC
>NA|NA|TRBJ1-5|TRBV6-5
CASRDTRNQPQHF
TGTGCCAGCAGGGACACACGCAATCAGCCCCAGCATTTT
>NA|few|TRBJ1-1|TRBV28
CASTGDGFNTEAFF
TGTGCCAGCACAGGGGATGGGTTTAACACTGAAGCTTTCTTT
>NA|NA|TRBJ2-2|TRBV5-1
CASSLQGGSTGELFF
TGCGCCAGCAGCTTGCAGGGGGGAAGCACCGGGGAGCTGTTTTTT
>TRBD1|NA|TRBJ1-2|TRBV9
CASSVRQGPYGYTF
TGTGCCAGCAGCGTACGACAGGGGCCCTATGGCTACACCTTC
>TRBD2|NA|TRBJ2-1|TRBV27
CASLKLAAYNEQFF
TGTGCCAGCTTAAAACTAGCGGCTTACAATGAGCAGTTCTTC
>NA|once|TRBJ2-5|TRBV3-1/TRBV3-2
CASSQGPGQNEETQYF
TGTGCCAGCAGCCAAGGCCCCGGACAGAACGAAGAGACCCAGTACTTC
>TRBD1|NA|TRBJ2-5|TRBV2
CASTVQGAGETQYF
TGTGCCAGCACGGTACAGGGGGCGGGAGAGACCCAGTACTTC
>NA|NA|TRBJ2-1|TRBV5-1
CASSGGVSTYNEQFF
TGCGCCAGCAGCGGCGGGGTTTCCACCTACAATGAGCAGTTCTTC
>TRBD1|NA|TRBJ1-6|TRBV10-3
CAIGARQGDSPLHF
TGTGCCATCGGGGCTAGACAGGGAGATTCACCCCTCCACTTT
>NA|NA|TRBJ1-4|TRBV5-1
CASSWSATNEKLFF
TGCGCCAGCAGCTGGAGTGCAACTAATGAAAAACTGTTTTTT
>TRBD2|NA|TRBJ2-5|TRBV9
CASSLPREAGGPETQYF
TGTGCCAGCAGCCTCCCCCGGGAAGCGGGGGGGCCAGAGACCCAGTACTTC
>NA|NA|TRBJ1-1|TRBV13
CASSYRGNTEAFF
TGTGCCAGCAGCTACCGGGGGAACACTGAAGCTTTCTTT
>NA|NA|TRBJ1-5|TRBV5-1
CASSPQGHNQPQHF
TGCGCCAGCAGCCCACAGGGCCACAATCAGCCCCAGCATTTT
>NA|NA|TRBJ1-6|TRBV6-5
CASNAANNSPLHF
TGTGCCAGCAATGCGGCCAATAATTCACCCCTCCACTTT
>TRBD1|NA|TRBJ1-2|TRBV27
CASSSQNRGAYGYTF
TGTGCCAGCAGTTCGCAAAACAGGGGAGCCTATGGCTACACCTTC
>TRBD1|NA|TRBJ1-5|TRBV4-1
CASSPGQVLSNQPQHF
TGCGCCAGTTCTCCGGGACAGGTTCTTAGCAATCAGCCCCAGCATTTT
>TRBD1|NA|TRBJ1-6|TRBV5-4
CASSPGAGGHNSPLHF
TGTGCCAGCAGCCCTGGCGCAGGGGGACATAATTCACCCCTCCACTTT
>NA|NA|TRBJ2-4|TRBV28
CASSSQGGGAKNIQYF
TGTGCCAGCAGTTCACAGGGGGGGGGTGCTAAAAACATTCAGTACTTC
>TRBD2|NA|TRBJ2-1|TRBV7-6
CASSLLSGREYNEQFF
TGTGCCAGCAGCTTACTTAGCGGGAGGGAGTACAATGAGCAGTTCTTC
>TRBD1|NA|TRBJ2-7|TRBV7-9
CASSPADREYEQYF
TGTGCCAGCAGCCCAGCGGACAGGGAATACGAGCAGTACTTC
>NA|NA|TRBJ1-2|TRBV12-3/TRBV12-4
CASSPLGQYGYTF
TGTGCCAGCAGTCCCCTCGGACAGTATGGCTACACCTTC
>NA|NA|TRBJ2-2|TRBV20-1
CSASRGSNTGELFF
TGCAGTGCTAGTAGGGGTTCGAACACCGGGGAGCTGTTTTTT